The TCR beta chain under discussion was sequenced for a study of HIV-infected patients and healthy controls. Per the germline V gene, CDR1 is SGHRS and CDR2 is YFSETQ. This CDR3 has 13 residues. The V and J ends lost 5 bases and 8 bases respectively, with 16 bases between them. Study-level results: Untreated HIV+ repertoires had roughly threefold fewer distinct CDR3s and lower Shannon diversity than healthy controls.

Alpha and beta constant-region primers primed reverse transcription of 400 to 650 ng RNA. Alpha and beta chain libraries were made separately by chain-specific third strand synthesis with multiplexing indices. Each CDR3 protein gets one entry after TCRdb re-called the 5' RACE reads with MiXCR. The profile covers 9,500 to 13,000 distinct CDR3 sequences, with around 4.9% appearing a single time and about 14% taken by the ten largest. All unsorted peripheral T cells were captured because whole blood was used without fractionation. An approximately 2.4 ml peripheral blood sample was taken for RNA. This clonotype was observed many times. Its matching antigen is unknown.

The sample was blood, taken before antiretroviral therapy. The chain joins TRBV5-1 to TRBJ1-1; a possible D gene is TRBD1 (6 bases). The receptor was isolated from an adult with HIV infection. CDR3 DNA: TGCGCCAGCAGTTTTTCCACAGGGACCGAAGCTTTCTTT. Translation: CASSFSTGTEAFF.